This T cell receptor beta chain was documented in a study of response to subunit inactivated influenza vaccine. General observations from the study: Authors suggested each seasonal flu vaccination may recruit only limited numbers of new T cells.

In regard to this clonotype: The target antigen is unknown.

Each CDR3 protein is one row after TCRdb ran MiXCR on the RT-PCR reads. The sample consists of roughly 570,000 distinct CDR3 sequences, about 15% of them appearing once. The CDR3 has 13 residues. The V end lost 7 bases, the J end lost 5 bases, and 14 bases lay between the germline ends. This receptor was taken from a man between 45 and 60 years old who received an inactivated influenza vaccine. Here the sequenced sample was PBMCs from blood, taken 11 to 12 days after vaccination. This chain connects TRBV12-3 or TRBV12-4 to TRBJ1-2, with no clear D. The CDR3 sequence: CASTLTLAYGYTF. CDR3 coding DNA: TGTGCCAGCACCCTTACCCTAGCTTATGGCTACACCTTC.